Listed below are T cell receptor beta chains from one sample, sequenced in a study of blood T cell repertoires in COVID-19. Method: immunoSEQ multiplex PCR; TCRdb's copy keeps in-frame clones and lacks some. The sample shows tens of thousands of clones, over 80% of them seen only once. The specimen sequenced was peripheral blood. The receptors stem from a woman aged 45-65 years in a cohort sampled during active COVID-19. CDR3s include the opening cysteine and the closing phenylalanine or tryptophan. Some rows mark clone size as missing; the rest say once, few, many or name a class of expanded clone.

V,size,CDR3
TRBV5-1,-,CASSLAGSSYNEQFF
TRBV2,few,CASSEAGSWGAYEQYF
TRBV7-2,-,CASSRTGAYEQYF
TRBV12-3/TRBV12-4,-,CASSLGLEKLFF
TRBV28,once,CASSHRGWTEAFF
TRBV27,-,CASSVEEFGSPLHF
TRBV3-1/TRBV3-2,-,CASSQDPGPYEQYF
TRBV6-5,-,CASSALDTGGYGYTF
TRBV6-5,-,CATGGGKDGYTF
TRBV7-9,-,CASSLAGLAGRNEQYF
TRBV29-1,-,CSVETGGAVGYTF
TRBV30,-,CAWSDTGSEQYF
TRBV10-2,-,CASRGARGRSYNEQFF
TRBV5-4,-,CASSDGLAGAYNEQFF
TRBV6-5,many,CASSYGTGRYGYTF
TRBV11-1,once,CASSRTGASSYEQYF
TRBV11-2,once,CASSTRVVDEQYF
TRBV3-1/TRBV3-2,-,CASSQDRGLAGALSYEQYF
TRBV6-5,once,CASTGGAGYTF
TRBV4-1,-,CASSQGGAGGPEETQYF
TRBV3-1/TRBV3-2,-,CASSQDFWGRGLQETQYF
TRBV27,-,CASSTTRNNEQFF
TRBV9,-,CASSVGLAVVPYNEQFF